This TCR beta chain was identified in a study of blood T cells in healthy people across ages. A minimum of 7 million PBMCs was isolated per sample. Study-level results: Bulk PBMC profiling left naive and antigen-experienced comparisons inconclusive.

Sample-barcoded 5' priming and a J-beta primer mix drove a second PCR of roughly 7 to 11 cycles. Carrying 12 random nucleotides, a template-switch adaptor labeled each individual cDNA molecule. Samples each returned at least 2.5 million CDR3-containing paired-end reads. MiXCR, applied by TCRdb to the 5' RACE reads, yields one record per CDR3 protein. The sample lists 550,000 to 750,000 distinct CDR3 sequences; under 25% were seen once. This clonotype was seen more than once but under ten times. Its antigen is not identified. The CDR3 extends over 17 amino acids. V shed 3 bases and J shed 7 bases, with 23 bases lying between them. CDR1 is MNHEY and CDR2 is SVGEGT in the germline V gene.

The chain employs TRBV6-2 or TRBV6-3 and TRBJ2-3; D possibly corresponds to TRBD1 (5 bases). This clonotype was obtained from a man aged 70 or older in good health. Sequenced input: blood. The CDR3 DNA is TGTGCCAGCAGTTATCCGAGGTCAGGACAAATGGCAAATACGCAGTATTTT. This encodes CASSYPRSGQMANTQYF.